This TCR beta chain came from a study of monozygotic twins with inflammatory bowel disease. Study-level results: In the analysis, different T cell subtypes could not be told apart. Especially where disease activity was present, IBD patients had fewer clonotypes in common with others than healthy twins did.

Total RNA input per TCR library was around 3,600 ng. TCRdb re-called the 5' RACE reads and shows each CDR3 protein once, DNA omitted. The sample table sets out approximately 380,000 distinct CDR3 sequences. Notes on this clonotype: As yet, its antigen is unknown.

Germline V gene lookup returns CDR1 DFQATT and CDR2 SNEGSKA (reference sequence). The CDR3 loop spans 12 amino acids. The TCR comes from a human donor with ulcerative colitis or Crohn's disease, or a healthy co-twin of an affected twin (not recorded which). Specimen: blood. The rearrangement uses TRBV20-1 and TRBJ2-7; as DNA is missing, the TRBD1 call by TCRdb cannot be tested. Here the CDR3 reads CSANRGGYEQYF.